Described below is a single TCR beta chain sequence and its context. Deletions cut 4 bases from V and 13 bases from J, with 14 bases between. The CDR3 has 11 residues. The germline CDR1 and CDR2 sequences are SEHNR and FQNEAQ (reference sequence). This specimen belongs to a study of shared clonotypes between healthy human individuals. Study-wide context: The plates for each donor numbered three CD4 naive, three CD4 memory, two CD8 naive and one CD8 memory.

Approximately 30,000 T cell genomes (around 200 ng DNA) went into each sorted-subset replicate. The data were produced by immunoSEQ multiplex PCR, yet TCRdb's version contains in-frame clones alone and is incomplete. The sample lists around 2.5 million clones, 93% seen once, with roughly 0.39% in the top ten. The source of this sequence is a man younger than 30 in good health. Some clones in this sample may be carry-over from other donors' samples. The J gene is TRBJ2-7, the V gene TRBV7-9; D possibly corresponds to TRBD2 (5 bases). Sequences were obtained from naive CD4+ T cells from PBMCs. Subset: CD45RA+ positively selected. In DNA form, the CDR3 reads TGTGCCAGCAGCTACTCTGAGGAGGCTTACTTC. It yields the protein CASSYSEEAYF.